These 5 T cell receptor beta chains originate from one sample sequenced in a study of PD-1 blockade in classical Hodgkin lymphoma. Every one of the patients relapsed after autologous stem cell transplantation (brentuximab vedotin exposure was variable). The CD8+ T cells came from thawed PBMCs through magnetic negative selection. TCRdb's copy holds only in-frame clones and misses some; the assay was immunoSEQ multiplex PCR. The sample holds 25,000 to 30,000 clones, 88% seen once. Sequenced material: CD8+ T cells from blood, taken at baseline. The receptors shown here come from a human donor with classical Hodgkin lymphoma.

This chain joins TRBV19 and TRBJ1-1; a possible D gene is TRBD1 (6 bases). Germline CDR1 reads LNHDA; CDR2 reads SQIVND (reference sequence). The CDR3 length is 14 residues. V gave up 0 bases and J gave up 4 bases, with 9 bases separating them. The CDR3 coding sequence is TGTGCCAGTAGTATAGAGTTAGGGGGCACTGAAGCTTTCTTT. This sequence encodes CASSIELGGTEAFF.

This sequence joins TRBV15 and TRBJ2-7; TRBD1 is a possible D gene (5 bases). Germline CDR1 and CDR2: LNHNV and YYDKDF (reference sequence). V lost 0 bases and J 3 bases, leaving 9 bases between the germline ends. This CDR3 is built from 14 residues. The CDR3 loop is CATSRDQGSYEQYF. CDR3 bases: TGTGCCACCAGCAGAGACCAGGGAAGCTACGAGCAGTACTTC.

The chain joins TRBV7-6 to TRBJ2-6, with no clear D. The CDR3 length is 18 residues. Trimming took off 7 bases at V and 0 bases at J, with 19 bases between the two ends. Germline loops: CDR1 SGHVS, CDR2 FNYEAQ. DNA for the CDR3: TGTGCCAGCACCCTGGTGGCAGGTGAAGACTCTGGGGCCAACGTCCTGACTTTC. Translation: CASTLVAGEDSGANVLTF. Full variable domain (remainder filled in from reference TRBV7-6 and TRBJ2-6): GAGVSQSPRYKVTKRGQDVALRCDPISGHVSLYWYRQALGQGPEFLTYFNYEAQQDKSGLPNDRFSAERPEGSISTLTIQRTEQRDSAMYRCASTLVAGEDSGANVLTFGAGSRLTVL.

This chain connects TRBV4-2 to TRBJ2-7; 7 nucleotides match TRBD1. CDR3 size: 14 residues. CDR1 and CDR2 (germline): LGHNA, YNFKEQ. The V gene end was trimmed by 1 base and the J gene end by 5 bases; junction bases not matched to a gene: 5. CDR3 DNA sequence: TGTGCCAGCAGCCAAGGACAGGGCTCTGACGAGCAGTACTTC. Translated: CASSQGQGSDEQYF.

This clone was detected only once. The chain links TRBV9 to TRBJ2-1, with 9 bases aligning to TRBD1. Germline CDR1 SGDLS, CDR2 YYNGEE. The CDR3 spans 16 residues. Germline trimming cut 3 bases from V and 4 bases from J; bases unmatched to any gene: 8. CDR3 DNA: TGTGCCAGCAGCGCGAGAGGGGACAGGGTGTACAATGAGCAGTTCTTC. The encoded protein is CASSARGDRVYNEQFF.